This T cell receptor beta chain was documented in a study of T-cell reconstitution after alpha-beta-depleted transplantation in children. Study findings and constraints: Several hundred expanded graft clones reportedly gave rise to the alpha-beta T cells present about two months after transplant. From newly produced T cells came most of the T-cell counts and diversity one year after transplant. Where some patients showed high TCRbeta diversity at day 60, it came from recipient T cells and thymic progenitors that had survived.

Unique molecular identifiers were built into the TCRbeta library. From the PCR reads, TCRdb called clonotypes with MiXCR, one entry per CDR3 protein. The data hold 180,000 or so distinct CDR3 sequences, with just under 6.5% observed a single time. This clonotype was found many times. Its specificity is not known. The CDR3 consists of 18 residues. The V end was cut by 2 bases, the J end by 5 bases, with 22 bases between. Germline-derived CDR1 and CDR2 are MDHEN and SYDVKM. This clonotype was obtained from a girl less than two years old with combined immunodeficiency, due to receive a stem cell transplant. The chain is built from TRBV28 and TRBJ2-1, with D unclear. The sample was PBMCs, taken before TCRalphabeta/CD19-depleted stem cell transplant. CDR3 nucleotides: TGTGCCAGCAGTTTAGTACGGAATTGGGATCGTCAGGACAATGAGCAGTTCTTC. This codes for CASSLVRNWDRQDNEQFF.